Listed below are T cell receptor beta chains from one sample, sequenced in a study of T cell responses to AZD1222 COVID-19 vaccine. Generated by immunoSEQ multiplex PCR, the TCRdb table keeps only in-frame clones and is missing some. The table has around 100,000 clones, approximately 89% seen once. The sample consisted of peripheral blood, taken on day 0 of AZD1222 vaccination. The source of these receptors is an adult in good health. CDR3s include the opening cysteine and the closing phenylalanine or tryptophan. The D gene is left open where the match is weak. Where a row states a size, it is once, few, many or the class of an expanded clone; other rows omit it.

TRBV9,TRBJ1-4,-,-,CASSPGQTNEKLFF,TGTGCCAGCAGCCCCGGACAGACTAATGAAAAACTGTTTTTT
TRBV18,TRBJ1-1,TRBD1,-,CASSPRQGRNTEAFF,TGTGCCAGCTCACCAAGACAGGGAAGGAACACTGAAGCTTTCTTT
TRBV7-6,TRBJ2-5,-,-,CASSHNTGGGETQYF,TGTGCCAGCAGCCATAACACGGGGGGCGGAGAGACCCAGTACTTC
TRBV7-2,TRBJ2-3,TRBD2,-,CASSQGGTASGGDTQYF,TGTGCCAGCAGCCAAGGGGGTACGGCTAGCGGGGGAGATACGCAGTATTTT
TRBV6-5,TRBJ2-2,-,-,CASSYSVGVNTGELFF,TGTGCCAGCAGTTACTCGGTAGGAGTAAACACCGGGGAGCTGTTTTTT
TRBV10-3,TRBJ2-5,-,-,CAISESGGETQYF,TGTGCCATCAGTGAGTCGGGCGGCGAGACCCAGTACTTC
TRBV21-1,TRBJ2-7,-,-,CASSKALWGFKQYF,TGTGCCAGCAGCAAAGCGCTTTGGGGTTTTAAGCAGTACTTC
TRBV18,TRBJ2-2,TRBD1,-,CASSPQQGAGGELFF,TGTGCCAGCTCACCCCAACAGGGGGCCGGCGGGGAGCTGTTTTTT
TRBV7-2,TRBJ2-1,-,-,CASSLVDAHNEQFF,TGTGCCAGCAGCTTAGTCGACGCCCACAATGAGCAGTTCTTC
TRBV2,TRBJ1-2,TRBD1,few,CASSIGTGDGYTF,TGTGCCAGTTCAATCGGGACAGGGGATGGCTACACCTTC
TRBV4-3,TRBJ1-1,-,-,CASSQQQGVNTEAFF,TGCGCCAGCAGCCAGCAACAGGGAGTTAACACTGAAGCTTTCTTT
TRBV28,TRBJ1-2,TRBD1,-,CASSLSVGGAVSGYTF,TGTGCCAGCAGTTTATCTGTAGGGGGCGCAGTGAGCGGCTACACCTTC
TRBV14,TRBJ2-7,TRBD2,-,CASSQAAGTSGRYEQYF,TGTGCCAGCAGCCAGGCCGCGGGGACTAGCGGGAGATACGAGCAGTACTTC
TRBV5-1,TRBJ1-1,-,-,CASSSGTPNTEAFF,TGCGCCAGCAGCTCCGGGACTCCTAACACTGAAGCTTTCTTT
TRBV4-3,TRBJ2-5,-,-,CASSRAEATETQYF,TGCGCCAGCAGCCGGGCAGAGGCGACGGAGACCCAGTACTTC
TRBV11-2,TRBJ1-2,TRBD1,-,CASSLRGGNYGYTF,TGTGCCAGCAGCTTAAGAGGGGGCAACTATGGCTACACCTTC
TRBV5-1,TRBJ1-2,TRBD1,-,CASSTGDRDGYTF,TGCGCCAGCAGCACCGGGGACAGGGATGGCTACACCTTC
TRBV7-2,TRBJ2-7,-,-,CASSSQRGYGYEQYF,TGTGCCAGCAGCTCCCAGAGGGGATATGGCTACGAGCAGTACTTC
TRBV7-2,TRBJ1-4,-,-,CASSLTSTTNEKLFF,TGTGCCAGCAGCCTGACATCTACAACTAATGAAAAACTGTTTTTT
TRBV3-1/TRBV3-2,TRBJ1-6,-,-,CASSRVCPIIHHNSPLHF,TGTGCCAGCAGCAGAGTTTGTCCCATCATACATCATAATTCACCCCTCCACTTT
TRBV18,TRBJ1-1,-,-,CASSPSATVITEAFF,TGTGCCAGCTCACCGTCAGCGACGGTAATTACTGAAGCTTTCTTT
TRBV5-1,TRBJ1-2,-,once,CASSLGGSPYGYTF,TGCGCCAGCAGCTTGGGTGGCAGCCCCTATGGCTACACCTTC
TRBV6-5,TRBJ2-7,TRBD2,once,CASSYSSGGPDEQYF,TGTGCCAGCAGTTACTCGAGCGGGGGCCCGGACGAGCAGTACTTC
TRBV3-1/TRBV3-2,TRBJ2-5,TRBD2,-,CASSLGLAGETQYF,TGTGCCAGCAGCCTCGGACTAGCGGGAGAGACCCAGTACTTC
TRBV5-8,TRBJ1-5,-,-,CASSLGRESQPQHF,TGTGCCAGCAGCTTGGGGAGGGAATCGCAGCCCCAGCATTTT
TRBV5-4,TRBJ1-6,-,-,CASSPPGGLNSPLHF,TGTGCCAGCAGCCCCCCGGGGGGGCTTAATTCACCCCTCCACTTT
TRBV7-6,TRBJ2-2,-,-,CASSPGFSEGELFF,TGTGCCAGCAGCCCAGGTTTTAGCGAAGGGGAGCTGTTTTTT
TRBV18,TRBJ1-5,-,-,CASSPGANNQPQHF,TGTGCCAGCTCACCAGGGGCAAACAATCAGCCCCAGCATTTT
TRBV3-1/TRBV3-2,TRBJ1-6,-,-,CASSQGATSPLHF,TGTGCCAGCAGCCAAGGAGCGACCTCACCCCTCCACTTT
TRBV28,TRBJ1-1,TRBD1,-,CASRPNRDRNFMNTEAFF,TGTGCCAGCAGGCCTAACCGGGACAGGAATTTCATGAACACTGAAGCTTTCTTT
TRBV28,TRBJ1-5,TRBD1,-,CASSSGQGMDSNQPQHF,TGTGCCAGCAGTTCAGGACAGGGGATGGATAGCAATCAGCCCCAGCATTTT